This passage covers 6 T cell receptor beta chains from one sample sequenced in a study of identical twins. One entry per CDR3 protein, called by TCRdb with MiXCR from the 5' RACE reads. The data hold a few hundred thousand distinct CDR3 sequences, with approximately 8.8% observed a single time. Sequenced: naive T cells sorted from blood. These TCRs come from a woman aged 45-65 years in good health.

The chain has TRBV12-3 or TRBV12-4 and TRBJ1-1; 7 bases match TRBD1. J gave up 7 bases and V 5 bases, and 16 bases lay outside the gene matches. CDR3 size: 16 residues. The CDR3 nucleotides read TGTGCCAGCAGTGGTACCCGCGGGACAGCCTTTTATGAAGCTTTCTTT. Translation gives CASSGTRGTAFYEAFF.

This clonotype was seen only a few times. The genes are TRBV12-3 or TRBV12-4 and TRBJ2-2; 11 nucleotides match TRBD2. This CDR3 comprises 16 residues. V shed 2 bases and J 5 bases; nucleotides not matched to a gene: 4. This CDR3 reads CASSLFLAGGTGELFF. The CDR3 DNA is TGTGCCAGCAGTTTATTTCTAGCGGGAGGTACCGGGGAGCTGTTTTTT.

This clonotype was seen at least ten times. The chain recombines TRBV12-3 or TRBV12-4 with TRBJ1-5; unclear D gene. CDR3 length: 15 residues. Trimming stripped 3 bases from V and 2 bases from J, with 11 bases between. The CDR3 DNA follows: TGTGCCAGCAGTTTGTTACGGGCCGGCAATCAGCCCCAGCATTTT. Translating gives CASSLLRAGNQPQHF.

This clonotype was detected many times. The chain combines TRBV29-1 with TRBJ2-3, with unresolved D. V was trimmed by 4 bases and J by 2 bases, leaving 7 bases between them. CDR3 length: 12 amino acids. CDR1 and CDR2 (germline): SQVTM, ANQGSEA. CDR3 nucleotide sequence: TGCAGCGTTGTGGAGATCACAGATACGCAGTATTTT. Encoded protein: CSVVEITDTQYF.

In its sample, this clonotype was seen a few times. CDR3 sequence: CSAIEGVDTQYF. In DNA, the CDR3 is TGCAGTGCGATAGAAGGAGTTGATACGCAGTATTTT. This chain links TRBV20-1 with TRBJ2-3; D gene unclear. Germline assignment: CDR1 DFQATT and CDR2 SNEGSKA (reference sequence). The CDR3 totals 12 residues. V lost 6 bases and J 6 bases, leaving 13 bases between the germline ends.

This chain joins TRBV7-9 and TRBJ2-2, with 7 bases lining up with TRBD1. V shed 0 bases, J shed 6 bases, and the junction held 1 base outside the gene matches. The CDR3 consists of 14 residues. Looked up from germline, CDR1 is SEHNR and CDR2 is FQNEAQ (reference sequence). CDR3 in amino acids: CASSLAQGAGELFF. CDR3 nucleotides: TGTGCCAGCAGCTTAGCCCAGGGGGCCGGGGAGCTGTTTTTT.